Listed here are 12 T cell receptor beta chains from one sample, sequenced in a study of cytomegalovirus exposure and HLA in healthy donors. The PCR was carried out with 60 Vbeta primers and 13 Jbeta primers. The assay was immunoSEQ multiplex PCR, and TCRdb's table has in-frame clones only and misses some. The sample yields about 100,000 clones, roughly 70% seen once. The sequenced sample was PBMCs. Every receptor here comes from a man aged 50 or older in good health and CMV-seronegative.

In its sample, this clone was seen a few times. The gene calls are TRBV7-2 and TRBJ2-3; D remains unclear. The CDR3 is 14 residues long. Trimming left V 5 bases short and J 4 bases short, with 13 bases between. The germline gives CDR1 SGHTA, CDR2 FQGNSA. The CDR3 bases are TGTGCCAGCAGCCCCCATCCGGGTTCAGATACGCAGTATTTT. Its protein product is CASSPHPGSDTQYF.

CDR3 DNA sequence: TGTGCCAGCAGCCCTGGCCTAGCGGGGGGGCACTCCTACAATGAGCAGTTCTTC. Its protein is CASSPGLAGGHSYNEQFF. This sequence joins TRBV7-9 and TRBJ2-1; 12 nucleotides match TRBD2. CDR3 length equals 18 residues. Trimming cost V 5 bases and J 0 bases; bases outside gene matches: 8. Germline-derived CDR1 and CDR2 are SEHNR and FQNEAQ (reference sequence).

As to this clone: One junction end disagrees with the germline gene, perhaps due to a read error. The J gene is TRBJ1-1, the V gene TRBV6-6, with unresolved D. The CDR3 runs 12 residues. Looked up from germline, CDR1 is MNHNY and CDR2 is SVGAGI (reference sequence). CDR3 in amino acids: CASSAVNAEAFF. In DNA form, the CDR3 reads TGTGCCAGCAGTGCGGTGAACGCTGAAGCTTTCTTT.

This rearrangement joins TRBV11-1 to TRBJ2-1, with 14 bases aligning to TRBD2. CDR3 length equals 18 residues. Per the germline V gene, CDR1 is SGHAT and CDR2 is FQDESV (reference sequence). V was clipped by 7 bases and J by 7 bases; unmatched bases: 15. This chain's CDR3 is CASTRGTSGGDFSNEQFF. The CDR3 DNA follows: TGTGCCAGCACTCGGGGGACTAGCGGGGGTGACTTTAGTAATGAGCAGTTCTTC.

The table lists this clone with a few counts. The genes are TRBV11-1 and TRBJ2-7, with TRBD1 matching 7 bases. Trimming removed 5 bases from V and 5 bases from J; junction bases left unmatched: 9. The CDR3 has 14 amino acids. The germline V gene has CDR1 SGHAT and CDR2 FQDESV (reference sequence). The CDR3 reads CASSERQGINEQYF. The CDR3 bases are TGTGCCAGCAGCGAACGACAGGGAATTAACGAGCAGTACTTC. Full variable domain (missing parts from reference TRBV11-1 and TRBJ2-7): EAEVAQSPRYKITEKSQAVAFWCDPISGHATLYWYRQILGQGPELLVQFQDESVVDDSQLPKDRFSAERLKGVDSTLKIQPAELGDSAMYLCASSERQGINEQYFGPGTRLTVT.

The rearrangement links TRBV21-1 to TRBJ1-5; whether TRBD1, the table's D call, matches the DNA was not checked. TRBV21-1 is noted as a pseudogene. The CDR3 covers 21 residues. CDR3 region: CASYPIGRGQPGWILDQPQHF. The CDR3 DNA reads TGTGCCAGCTATCCTATCGGCCGGGGACAGCCGGGTTGGATTCTCGATCAGCCCCAGCATTTT.

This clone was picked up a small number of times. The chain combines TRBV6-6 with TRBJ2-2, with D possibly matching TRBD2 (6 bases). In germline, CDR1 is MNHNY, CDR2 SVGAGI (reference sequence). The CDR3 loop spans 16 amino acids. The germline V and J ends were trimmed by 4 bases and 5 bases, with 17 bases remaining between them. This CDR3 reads CASSLLGPGVTGELFF. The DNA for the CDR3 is TGTGCCAGCAGTTTATTAGGACCGGGGGTTACCGGGGAGCTGTTTTTT.

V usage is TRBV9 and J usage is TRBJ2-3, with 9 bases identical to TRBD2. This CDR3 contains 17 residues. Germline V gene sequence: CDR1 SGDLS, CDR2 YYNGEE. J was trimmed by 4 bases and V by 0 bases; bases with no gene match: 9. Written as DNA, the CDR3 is TGTGCCAGCAGCGTAGACTCCCCTGGCGGGGGGGCAGATACGCAGTATTTT. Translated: CASSVDSPGGGADTQYF.

The CDR3 loop is CASRDSYFYNEQFF. The DNA of the CDR3 is TGTGCCAGTAGAGACTCCTACTTCTACAATGAGCAGTTCTTC. This chain links TRBV19 with TRBJ2-1; D not resolved. This CDR3 is built from 14 residues. Germline V gene sequence: CDR1 LNHDA, CDR2 SQIVND (reference sequence). Trimming took 6 bases from V and 3 from J, leaving 12 bases between them.

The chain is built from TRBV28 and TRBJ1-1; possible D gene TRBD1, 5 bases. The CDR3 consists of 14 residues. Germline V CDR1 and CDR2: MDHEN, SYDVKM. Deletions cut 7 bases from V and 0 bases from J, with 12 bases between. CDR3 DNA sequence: TGTGCCAGCATTCCCTCCAGGGTGAACACTGAAGCTTTCTTT. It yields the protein CASIPSRVNTEAFF. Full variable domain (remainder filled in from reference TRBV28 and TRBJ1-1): DVKVTQSSRYLVKRTGEKVFLECVQDMDHENMFWYRQDPGLGLRLIYFSYDVKMKEKGDIPEGYSVSREKKERFSLILESASTNQTSMYLCASIPSRVNTEAFFGQGTRLTVV.

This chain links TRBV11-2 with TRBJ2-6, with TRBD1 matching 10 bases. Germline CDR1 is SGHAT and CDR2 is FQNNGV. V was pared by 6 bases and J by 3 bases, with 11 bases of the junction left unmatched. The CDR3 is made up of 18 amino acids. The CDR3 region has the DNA TGTGCCAGCAGAAACCTAAGACAGGGGGCGAGTGGGGCCAACGTCCTGACTTTC. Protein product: CASRNLRQGASGANVLTF.

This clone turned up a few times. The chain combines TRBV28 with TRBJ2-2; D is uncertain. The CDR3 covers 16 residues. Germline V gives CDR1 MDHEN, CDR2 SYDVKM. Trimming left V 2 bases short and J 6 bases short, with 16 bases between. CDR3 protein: CASSLIAKSIAGELFF. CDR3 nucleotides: TGTGCCAGCAGTTTAATAGCTAAAAGTATCGCCGGGGAGCTGTTTTTT.